These 22 T cell receptor beta chains were sequenced from one sample in a study of blood T cell repertoires in COVID-19. Generated by immunoSEQ multiplex PCR, the TCRdb table keeps only in-frame clones and is missing some. Here the sample spans around 300,000 clones, roughly 86% being singletons. Sequenced sample: PBMCs or T cells enriched from blood (not recorded which). The receptors come from a woman aged 30 to 39 who had recovered from COVID-19.

This chain links TRBV5-6 with TRBJ2-3; 14 bases agree with TRBD2. The CDR3 has 16 residues. The ends lost 5 bases at V and 2 bases at J; junction bases unmatched: 4. The V gene's germline CDR1 is SGHDT and CDR2 YYEEEE. Here the CDR3 reads CASRWGLAGVTDTQYF. CDR3 coding DNA: TGTGCCAGCAGATGGGGACTAGCGGGAGTCACAGATACGCAGTATTTT.

The chain's CDR3 is CASSQASSGSFGEQFF. CDR3 nucleotide sequence: TGTGCCAGCAGCCAAGCTAGTAGCGGGAGTTTCGGTGAGCAGTTCTTC. V gene TRBV3-1 (or the pseudogene TRBV3-2) combines with J gene TRBJ2-1; 9 positions agree with TRBD2. Germline trimming cut 1 base from V and 9 bases from J; bases unmatched to any gene: 10. The CDR3 sequence is 16 residues long. Germline V gene lookup returns CDR1 LGHDT and CDR2 YNNKEL (reference sequence).

A single count supports this clone. The J gene is TRBJ2-1, the V gene TRBV19, with TRBD1 matching over 7 bases. CDR1 LNHDA and CDR2 SQIVND come from the germline V gene (reference sequence). This CDR3 contains 16 residues. Trimming cost V 1 base and J 2 bases; bases outside gene matches: 5. CDR3 in amino acids: CASSIARQGAYNEQFF. Here the CDR3 DNA reads TGTGCCAGTAGTATAGCCCGACAGGGAGCCTACAATGAGCAGTTCTTC.

This clone was observed a single time. The chain joins TRBV12-3 or TRBV12-4 to TRBJ1-1; 7 positions agree with TRBD1. The CDR3 extends over 13 amino acids. Trimming removed 3 bases from V and 4 bases from J; junction bases left unmatched: 2. CDR3 in DNA: TGTGCCAGCAGTTTGGGACAGATCACTGAAGCTTTCTTT. This gives the protein CASSLGQITEAFF.

V gene TRBV6-2 or TRBV6-3 combines with J gene TRBJ2-5, with D possibly TRBD2 on 6 matching bases. CDR1 is MNHEY and CDR2 is SVGEGT in the germline V gene. The V and J ends lost 5 bases and 6 bases respectively, with 28 bases between them. The CDR3 length is 18 residues. The DNA of the CDR3 is TGTGCCAGCAGTCAAATCCTATTGCGCGGAGGGCCCTCGAAGACCCAGTACTTC. Its protein is CASSQILLRGGPSKTQYF.

Concerning this clone: At one boundary the junction diverges from the germline segment, which might be a read error. The chain employs TRBV19 and TRBJ1-4; TRBD1 is a possible D gene (6 bases). The CDR3 covers 13 residues. CDR1 and CDR2 from the germline V gene are LNHDA and SQIVND (reference sequence). The CDR3 reads CASSPGTTGAWVF. The CDR3 nucleotides read TGTGCCAGTAGCCCCGGGACAACTGGCGCCTGGGTTTTT.

The chain links TRBV5-1 to TRBJ2-7, with 11 bases that match TRBD2. Trimming took 6 bases from V and 1 from J; bases not matched to a gene: 3. Per germline, CDR1 SGHRS and CDR2 YFSETQ. This CDR3 comprises 14 residues. The CDR3 here is CASKTSGTSYEQYF. DNA of the CDR3: TGCGCCAGCAAGACTAGCGGGACGTCCTACGAGCAGTACTTC.

The chain couples TRBV4-1 to TRBJ1-5; weak D call: TRBD1 (5 bases). CDR3 length: 15 residues. Trimming left V 4 bases short and J 5 bases short, with 15 bases between. The germline gives CDR1 MGHRA, CDR2 YSYEKL. CDR3 residues: CASSRERGVDQPQHF. As DNA, the CDR3 is TGCGCCAGCAGCCGAGAACGGGGGGTTGATCAGCCCCAGCATTTT.

The V and J genes are TRBV19 and TRBJ1-1; D gene unclear. CDR1 and CDR2 (germline): LNHDA, SQIVND (reference sequence). The CDR3 totals 15 residues. The V gene lost 4 bases and the J gene lost 4 bases, with 16 bases spanning the gap. The CDR3 nucleotides read TGTGCCAGTAGTACTAGCCTAAAGGGTTTCACTGAAGCTTTCTTT. It specifies CASSTSLKGFTEAFF.

V is TRBV7-8 and J is TRBJ1-6, with D perhaps matching TRBD1 (6 bases). Germline-derived CDR1 and CDR2 are SGHVS and FQNEAQ. This CDR3 is 15 amino acids long. V dropped 1 base and J dropped 9 bases, with 13 bases sitting between them. CDR3 protein: CASSLEGTWASPLHF. The DNA for the CDR3 is TGTGCCAGCAGCTTAGAGGGGACATGGGCTTCACCCCTCCACTTT.

The chain uses TRBV28 and TRBJ2-5; TRBD1 is a possible D gene (5 bases). CDR1 MDHEN and CDR2 SYDVKM come from the germline V gene. The CDR3 covers 13 residues. Trimming shortened V by 3 bases and J by 5 bases, and 10 bases separated the two germline ends. CDR3 protein: CASSFQGSETQYF. The CDR3 nucleotides read TGTGCCAGCAGTTTTCAGGGTTCGGAGACCCAGTACTTC.

This clone was seen just once. V and J are TRBV5-1 and TRBJ2-5, with D maybe TRBD2 (5 bases). Deletions cut 5 bases from V and 4 bases from J, with 15 bases between. CDR1 is SGHRS and CDR2 is YFSETQ in the germline V gene. This CDR3 region has 14 residues. The CDR3 protein is CASRGTAAGETQYF. In DNA form, the CDR3 reads TGCGCCAGCAGAGGTACTGCGGCGGGAGAGACCCAGTACTTC.

This chain uses TRBV25-1 with TRBJ2-3; no firm D call. Germline CDR1 is MGHDK and CDR2 is SYGVNS. This CDR3 is built from 15 residues. V lost 5 bases and J lost 6, with 18 bases in between. As DNA, the CDR3 is TGTGCCAGCAGTAAACCGGCGGCCAATGGGGATACGCAGTATTTT. This gives the protein CASSKPAANGDTQYF.

This chain joins TRBV14 and TRBJ1-2; the D is unclear. The CDR3 is 14 amino acids. Trimming cost V 0 bases and J 8 bases, with 13 bases left between them. Per the germline V gene, CDR1 is SGHDN and CDR2 is FVKESK. The CDR3 loop is CASSQDARSNGYTF. Here the CDR3 DNA reads TGTGCCAGCAGCCAAGATGCCAGGTCTAACGGCTACACCTTC. The full variable domain, with the rest looked up from reference TRBV14 and TRBJ1-2, is EAGVTQFPSHSVIEKGQTVTLRCDPISGHDNLYWYRRVMGKEIKFLLHFVKESKQDESGMPNNRFLAERTGGTYSTLKVQPAELEDSGVYFCASSQDARSNGYTFGSGTRLTVV.

The chain carries TRBV5-4 and TRBJ2-1, with D perhaps TRBD1 (6 bases). V gave up 4 bases and J gave up 8 bases, with 13 bases separating them. Germline V gene lookup returns CDR1 SGHNT and CDR2 YYREEE (reference sequence). The CDR3 spans 13 residues. This chain's CDR3 is CASSPSDRDEQFF. CDR3 DNA: TGTGCCAGCAGCCCCTCGGACAGAGATGAGCAGTTCTTC.

This clone was picked up one time. The chain uses TRBV15 and TRBJ1-5, with a possible D match to TRBD1 (6 bases). Germline V lookup: CDR1 LNHNV, CDR2 YYDKDF (reference sequence). V lost 4 bases and J 6 bases, leaving 16 bases between the germline ends. The CDR3 has 15 residues. In DNA, the CDR3 is TGTGCCACCAGCAAGGGTCTCGAAGGGGGTCAGCCCCAGCATTTT. Its protein product is CATSKGLEGGQPQHF.

V gene TRBV5-1 combines with J gene TRBJ1-1; D may be TRBD1 (6 bases). V was pared by 3 bases and J by 0 bases, with 12 bases between. The germline V gene encodes CDR1 SGHRS and CDR2 YFSETQ. The CDR3 sequence is 15 residues long. CDR3 in amino acids: CASSSSRGMNTEAFF. CDR3 bases: TGCGCCAGCAGCTCGAGTAGGGGGATGAACACTGAAGCTTTCTTT.

This chain connects TRBV18 to TRBJ1-1; D might be TRBD1 (5 bases). This CDR3 is 14 amino acids long. V lost 5 bases and J 0 bases, leaving 10 bases between the germline ends. The V gene's germline CDR1 is KGHSH and CDR2 LQKENI. In nucleotides, the CDR3 is TGTGCCAGCTCAAGGGGCCTGATGAACACTGAAGCTTTCTTT. It specifies CASSRGLMNTEAFF.

V usage is TRBV19 and J usage is TRBJ2-1; the D is unclear. The CDR3 is 13 residues long. V was shortened by 3 bases and J by 9 bases, with 12 bases between the two germline ends. Germline V gene data show CDR1 as LNHDA and CDR2 as SQIVND (reference sequence). The CDR3 reads CASSMLSPGEQFF. CDR3 in DNA: TGTGCCAGTAGTATGCTGTCGCCGGGTGAGCAGTTCTTC.

This clone appeared once. The V gene is TRBV12-3 or TRBV12-4, the J gene TRBJ2-5; D ambiguous. The CDR3 contains 12 residues. Between the trimmed V and J ends, which lost 1 base and 3 bases, there was a span of 3 bases. The CDR3 bases are TGTGCCAGCAGTTTAGGAGAAGAGACCCAGTACTTC. The encoded protein is CASSLGEETQYF.

The V gene is TRBV7-2, the J gene TRBJ1-1, with 8 bases fitting TRBD1. Germline loops: CDR1 SGHTA, CDR2 FQGNSA. After removal of 5 bases from V and 3 bases from J, the junction contained 5 bases not matched to a gene. The CDR3 totals 14 residues. The CDR3 DNA reads as TGTGCCAGCAGCCGGACAGGGTGGGACACTGAAGCTTTCTTT. It is translated as CASSRTGWDTEAFF.

In this sample, this clone turned up once. The chain combines TRBV19 with TRBJ1-2; D not certain. Germline CDR1 LNHDA, CDR2 SQIVND (reference sequence). CDR3 length equals 12 residues. Trimming removed 7 bases at V and 4 bases at J, with 10 bases between. CDR3 amino acids: CASNEPGYGYTF. As DNA, the CDR3 is TGTGCCAGTAATGAACCGGGCTATGGCTACACCTTC.